This T cell receptor (beta chain) was identified during a study of T cells in Graves' hyperthyroidism and ophthalmopathy. Study results and limitations: Researchers report that a 13 V-J model separated ophthalmopathy from stable hyperthyroidism.

Amplification of TCR beta CDR3 regions used RNA as the template. The TCR CDR3 was amplified in a first-round RT-PCR using the HTBI primer set. TCRdb re-analysed the multiplex PCR reads in MiXCR, keeping a single row per CDR3 protein. The table records about 480,000 distinct CDR3 sequences, roughly 14% of them present only once. If no ophthalmopathy progression occurred within 18 months, Graves' hyperthyroidism was stable. Lactation, pregnancy, other autoimmune disease or uncontrolled infection led to exclusion of patients. This clonotype was counted between two and nine times. The antigen remains undetermined. The CDR3 covers 16 residues. The germline gives CDR1 KGHSH, CDR2 LQKENI. V lost 3 bases, J lost 0 bases, and 15 bases lay in between.

The sample consisted of blood. The J gene is TRBJ2-7, the V gene TRBV18; D assignment may be TRBD1 or TRBD2 (5 bases each). The TCR was taken from a young woman with Graves' hyperthyroidism. The CDR3 coding sequence is TGTGCCAGCTCACCCACTGTCGGGACGGACTCCTACGAGCAGTACTTC. Translation: CASSPTVGTDSYEQYF.